Reported below is one T cell receptor beta chain. The sample is drawn from a study of blood T cell repertoires in COVID-19. Some clones are missing from TCRdb's copy, which holds only in-frame ones; the method was immunoSEQ multiplex PCR. This table holds more than 95,000 clones, around 90% found once. Germline lookup yields CDR1 MDHEN and CDR2 SYDVKM. The CDR3 totals 17 residues. Trimming took 5 bases from V and 0 from J; bases not matched to a gene: 7. The chain uses TRBV28 and TRBJ1-4, with TRBD1 identical over 9 bases. Specimen: peripheral blood. The receptor was derived from a woman aged 60-70 years with acute or convalescent COVID-19. This chain's CDR3 is CASSTGTGMTTNEKLFF. The DNA of the CDR3 is TGTGCCAGCAGTACCGGGACAGGGATGACAACTAATGAAAAACTGTTTTTT.